This T cell receptor beta chain was captured in a study of response to subunit inactivated influenza vaccine. This clonotype has a handful of counts. TCRdb reprocessed the RT-PCR reads via MiXCR and lists one record per CDR3 protein. The data contain around 570,000 distinct CDR3 sequences, approximately 7.6% of them singletons. Source: PBMCs from blood, taken around 25 months after vaccination. The TCR sequence derives from a man between 50 and 75 years old who received an inactivated influenza vaccine.

The CDR3 DNA is TGTGCCAGCATTAGGGACCAAGAGACCCAGTACTTC. As protein: CASIRDQETQYF. The V call is TRBV7-9, the J call TRBJ2-5; no reliable D call. V lost 7 bases and J lost 0, with 6 bases in between. The CDR3 totals 12 residues. The germline V gene has CDR1 SEHNR and CDR2 FQNEAQ (reference sequence).